One sample yielded the 27 T cell receptor beta chains listed below, sequenced in a study of blood T cells in healthy people across ages. Through a sample-barcoded 5' primer and a J-beta primer mix, a second PCR was run for about 6 to 11 cycles. TCRdb itself ran the 5' RACE reads through MiXCR, one entry per CDR3 protein. This sample has about 1,000,000 distinct CDR3 sequences; 40% to 45% occur once, and the top ten carry approximately 17%. The sequenced material came from blood. The receptors come from a woman aged 55-69 years in good health.

V usage is TRBV30 and J usage is TRBJ2-5; 11 bases are shared with TRBD1. The DNA matches TRBJ2-7 better at its end, which makes the J call doubtful. Germline V gene sequence: CDR1 GTSNPN, CDR2 SVGIG (reference sequence). The CDR3 consists of 14 residues. DNA of the CDR3: TGTGCCTGGAGTGGCAGGGACAGGGGGAACGAGCAGTACTTC. Translating it yields CAWSGRDRGNEQYF.

The gene calls are TRBV15 and TRBJ2-3, with TRBD1 as a possible D gene (6 bases). The CDR3 loop spans 17 amino acids. Germline CDR1 LNHNV, CDR2 YYDKDF (reference sequence). The V end was cut by 0 bases, the J end by 0 bases, with 13 bases between. DNA of the CDR3: TGTGCCACCAGCAGAGAGGGGACAACTTCTAGCACAGATACGCAGTATTTT. The encoded protein is CATSREGTTSSTDTQYF.

This clonotype was seen more than once but under ten times. V usage is TRBV12-3 or TRBV12-4 and J usage is TRBJ2-5; TRBD1 matches at 7 bases. The CDR3 runs 13 residues. With V trimmed by 1 base and J by 5 bases, 1 base remained unmatched. The CDR3 region is CASSLGDSETQYF. The CDR3 region has the DNA TGTGCCAGCAGTTTAGGGGACAGTGAGACCCAGTACTTC.

This clonotype was observed a handful of times. The CDR3 reads CASESASEGNEKLFF. The CDR3 DNA reads as TGTGCCAGCGAAAGTGCGTCGGAGGGGAATGAAAAACTGTTTTTT. This chain joins TRBV2 and TRBJ1-4; TRBD1 might be the D (5 bases). V lost 8 bases and J lost 5, with 18 bases in between. CDR1 and CDR2 (germline): SNHLY, FYNNEI. The CDR3 is 15 residues long. Full variable domain (outside the CDR3, taken from reference TRBV2 and TRBJ1-4): EPEVTQTPSHQVTQMGQEVILRCVPISNHLYFYWYRQILGQKVEFLVSFYNNEISEKSEIFDDQFSVERPDGSNFTLKIRSTKLEDSAMYFCASESASEGNEKLFFGSGTQLSVL.

V usage is TRBV3-1 and J usage is TRBJ2-1; possibly TRBD1 or TRBD2 for D (5 bases each). V was cut by 4 bases and J by 4 bases, with 14 bases left in between. CDR3 length: 15 amino acids. Germline CDR1 LGHDT, CDR2 YNNKEL (reference sequence). The CDR3 DNA follows: TGTGCCAGCAGCCTCGCCGGGACCAAGTACAATGAGCAGTTCTTC. It yields the protein CASSLAGTKYNEQFF.

This rearrangement joins TRBV10-3 to TRBJ2-5, with TRBD2 matching 13 bases. CDR3 size: 15 residues. V was pared by 6 bases and J by 4 bases, with 5 bases of the junction left unmatched. The germline V gene has CDR1 ENHRY and CDR2 SYGVKD. CDR3 DNA: TGTGCCATCAGGGGGACTAGCGGGGTTCGAGAGACCCAGTACTTC. It yields the protein CAIRGTSGVRETQYF.

This clonotype turned up a few times. V usage is TRBV15 and J usage is TRBJ2-5, with D uncertain. Per the germline V gene, CDR1 is LNHNV and CDR2 is YYDKDF (reference sequence). V was shortened by 3 bases and J by 5 bases, with 4 bases between the two germline ends. This CDR3 has 11 residues. The CDR3 spells CATSSWETQYF. The CDR3 DNA reads TGTGCCACCAGCAGCTGGGAGACCCAGTACTTC.

This rearrangement joins TRBV13 to TRBJ1-1, with D maybe TRBD1 (6 bases). Trimming left V 5 bases short and J 0 bases short, with 10 bases between. Germline CDR1 and CDR2: PRHDT and FYEKMQ (reference sequence). The CDR3 has 14 residues. The CDR3 protein is CASSHRTVNTEAFF. Here the CDR3 DNA reads TGTGCCAGCAGCCATCGGACAGTGAACACTGAAGCTTTCTTT.

The V call is TRBV5-4, the J call TRBJ2-7, with 7 positions matching TRBD1. The CDR3 consists of 14 residues. J was trimmed by 2 bases and V by 3 bases; bases with no gene match: 5. CDR1 is SGHNT and CDR2 is YYREEE in the germline V gene (reference sequence). The CDR3 protein is CASSSGQKAYEQYF. The CDR3 DNA reads TGTGCCAGCAGCTCGGGACAGAAAGCCTACGAGCAGTACTTC.

This rearrangement joins TRBV4-1 to TRBJ1-4, with 7 bases that match TRBD1. The CDR3 covers 17 residues. Losses at the gene ends were 0 bases for V and 7 bases for J; bases not matched to a gene: 11. Germline lookup yields CDR1 MGHRA and CDR2 YSYEKL. The CDR3 reads CASSQDLNRGGVEKLFF. The CDR3 nucleotides read TGCGCCAGCAGCCAAGATTTAAACAGGGGAGGTGTTGAAAAACTGTTTTTT.

The rearrangement uses TRBV19 and TRBJ2-4; 7 bases are shared with TRBD1. The V gene end was trimmed by 1 base and the J gene end by 0 bases; junction bases not matched to a gene: 3. The CDR3 has 16 residues. In germline, CDR1 is LNHDA, CDR2 SQIVND (reference sequence). The CDR3 is CASSIGQGVAKNIQYF. DNA for the CDR3: TGTGCCAGTAGTATAGGGCAGGGGGTAGCCAAAAACATTCAGTACTTC.

This clonotype was detected a few times. The J gene is TRBJ2-1, the V gene TRBV27; 10 nucleotides match TRBD1. V was pared by 3 bases and J by 5 bases, with 4 bases of the junction left unmatched. This CDR3 is built from 15 residues. Germline CDR1 is MNHEY and CDR2 is SMNVEV (reference sequence). The CDR3 coding sequence is TGTGCCAGCAGTTTTTGGGGGACAGGGGACAATGAGCAGTTCTTC. This encodes CASSFWGTGDNEQFF.

The V call is TRBV6-5, the J call TRBJ2-1; 14 bases are shared with TRBD2. CDR1 and CDR2 from the germline V gene are MNHEY and SVGAGI. V was clipped by 2 bases and J by 9 bases; unmatched bases: 3. The CDR3 loop spans 15 amino acids. CDR3 protein: CASSYGTSGRFEQFF. The CDR3 DNA reads as TGTGCCAGCAGTTACGGGACTAGCGGGAGATTTGAGCAGTTCTTC.

The gene calls are TRBV6-5 and TRBJ2-3; a weak D match, TRBD2 (7 bases). Germline V lookup: CDR1 MNHEY, CDR2 SVGAGI. CDR3 length equals 15 residues. Trimming removed 2 bases at V and 2 bases at J, with 11 bases between. The CDR3 region is CASSYRRGPTDTQYF. The DNA for the CDR3 is TGTGCCAGCAGTTACAGGCGGGGGCCCACAGATACGCAGTATTTT.

The V gene is TRBV5-1, the J gene TRBJ2-7, with 13 bases matching TRBD2. There are 15 residues in the CDR3. CDR1 and CDR2 from the germline V gene are SGHRS and YFSETQ. Trimming at V came to 3 bases and at J to 7 bases, leaving 7 bases not matched to a gene. The CDR3 loop is CASSSLAGGNNEQYF. The CDR3, as DNA: TGCGCCAGCAGCTCACTAGCGGGAGGGAACAATGAGCAGTACTTC.

V usage is TRBV11-2 and J usage is TRBJ1-2; weak D call: TRBD1 (5 bases). Germline assignment: CDR1 SGHAT and CDR2 FQNNGV. V lost 5 bases and J lost 4, with 14 bases in between. This CDR3 has 14 amino acids. DNA of the CDR3: TGTGCCAGCAGCCCGTCGGGGCAGGGCTATGGCTACACCTTC. Its protein is CASSPSGQGYGYTF.

The V gene is TRBV28, the J gene TRBJ2-1; 8 bases agree with TRBD2. With the DNA end fitting TRBJ2-7 better, the J assignment may be wrong. Germline-derived CDR1 and CDR2 are MDHEN and SYDVKM. The CDR3 is 15 residues long. The CDR3 spells CASSSRTSLLNEQYF. The CDR3 DNA follows: TGTGCCAGCAGTTCTAGGACTAGCCTTCTCAATGAGCAGTACTTC.

This clonotype was observed a few times. The chain recombines TRBV20-1 with TRBJ2-7; weak D call: TRBD2 (5 bases). Germline V lookup: CDR1 DFQATT, CDR2 SNEGSKA (reference sequence). V dropped 1 base and J dropped 2 bases, with 9 bases sitting between them. This CDR3 has 13 residues. For the CDR3, the DNA is TGCAGTGCTAGAGTACCAGCGGCCTACGAGCAGTACTTC. Its protein is CSARVPAAYEQYF.

This clonotype appeared a few times. CDR3 sequence: CASSLEAGRAETQYF. In DNA, the CDR3 is TGTGCCAGCAGCTTAGAAGCTGGCAGGGCGGAGACCCAGTACTTC. The chain has TRBV7-6 and TRBJ2-5; D might be TRBD1 (5 bases). Germline V CDR1 and CDR2: SGHVS, FNYEAQ. V gave up 1 base and J gave up 5 bases, with 14 bases separating them. The CDR3 contains 15 residues.

This clonotype was picked up a small number of times. V and J are TRBV4-2 and TRBJ2-3, with TRBD2 matching over 10 bases. CDR3 length equals 18 residues. Looked up from germline, CDR1 is LGHNA and CDR2 is YNFKEQ. V trimming: 0 bases; J trimming: 4 bases; junction bases outside the gene matches: 10. The CDR3 nucleotides are TGTGCCAGCAGCCAAGAGCGGCAAGCGGGAGGGCCCCCAGATACGCAGTATTTT. This gives the protein CASSQERQAGGPPDTQYF.

The V gene is TRBV5-1, the J gene TRBJ2-3, with D uncertain. This CDR3 spans 17 amino acids. Germline V CDR1 and CDR2: SGHRS, YFSETQ. The V and J ends lost 2 bases and 1 base respectively, with 17 bases between them. The DNA for the CDR3 is TGCGCCAGCAGCTTCACGTCGGGTGGGCGCGGCACAGATACGCAGTATTTT. Amino acids: CASSFTSGGRGTDTQYF.

This clonotype showed up just once. Compared with germline, one end of the junction differs, possibly owing to a read error. The chain links TRBV25-1 to TRBJ2-7; TRBD1 agrees at 7 bases. This CDR3 spans 15 amino acids. The germline gives CDR1 MGHDK, CDR2 SYGVNS. The CDR3 sequence is CVSSEGQLSSYEQYF. The CDR3 DNA is TGTGTCAGCAGTGAGGGACAGCTAAGCTCCTACGAGCAGTACTTC.

The chain is built from TRBV30 and TRBJ2-7; D is tentatively TRBD1 or TRBD2 (5 bases each). Germline assignment: CDR1 GTSNPN and CDR2 SVGIG (reference sequence). The CDR3 length is 13 residues. The germline V and J ends were trimmed by 2 bases and 6 bases, with 14 bases remaining between them. In DNA form, the CDR3 reads TGTGCCTGGAGTAATCGTGGGGGACCCGAGCAGTACTTC. Protein product: CAWSNRGGPEQYF.

This rearrangement joins TRBV10-2 to TRBJ2-7; possible D gene TRBD1, 5 bases. The CDR3 is 15 amino acids. Trimming pared 2 bases from V and 4 bases from J, leaving 15 bases between. The germline V gene encodes CDR1 WSHSY and CDR2 SAAADI. CDR3 region: CASSEGVGVRYEQYF. CDR3 nucleotides: TGCGCCAGCAGTGAGGGGGTAGGGGTTCGATACGAGCAGTACTTC.

J is TRBJ1-2 and V is TRBV30; D unresolved. The CDR3 contains 13 residues. V lost 5 bases, J lost 3 bases, and 13 bases lay in between. Germline lookup yields CDR1 GTSNPN and CDR2 SVGIG (reference sequence). The CDR3 DNA reads TGTGCCTGGGGTGATGGGCGCGACTATGGCTACACCTTC. It is translated as CAWGDGRDYGYTF.

The chain has TRBV5-1 and TRBJ1-1; 8 nucleotides agree with TRBD1. V was pared by 3 bases and J by 5 bases, with 12 bases of the junction left unmatched. The CDR3 totals 16 residues. The V gene's germline CDR1 is SGHRS and CDR2 YFSETQ. This CDR3 reads CASSSDTAGGYTEAFF. The DNA for the CDR3 is TGCGCCAGCAGCTCAGATACTGCAGGGGGCTATACTGAAGCTTTCTTT.

The gene calls are TRBV29-1 and TRBJ2-5, with unresolved D. CDR1 is SQVTM and CDR2 is ANQGSEA in the germline V gene. The CDR3 covers 12 residues. V lost 4 bases, J lost 2 bases, and 8 bases lay in between. The CDR3 bases are TGCAGCGTTGCTCCCGATCAAGAGACCCAGTACTTC. Its translation: CSVAPDQETQYF.